The 14 T cell receptor beta chains listed next were all sequenced from one sample in a study of T cells in Graves' hyperthyroidism and ophthalmopathy. From RNA transcripts, TCR beta CDR3 regions were amplified. When the TCR CDR3 underwent first-round RT-PCR, the HTBI primer set was used. Via MiXCR, TCRdb re-called the multiplex PCR reads, giving one row per CDR3 protein. The data hold around 500,000 distinct CDR3 sequences, with around a fifth observed a single time. Material: blood. The receptors stem from a woman between 70 and 85 years old with Graves' ophthalmopathy.

This clonotype came up a few times. This chain links TRBV5-1 with TRBJ2-5; TRBD1 matches 8 bases. CDR1 is SGHRS and CDR2 is YFSETQ in the germline V gene. The CDR3 sequence is 15 residues long. V shed 4 bases and J 2 bases; nucleotides not matched to a gene: 7. CDR3 protein: CASSTGQGPQETQYF. As DNA, the CDR3 is TGCGCCAGCAGCACCGGACAGGGACCACAAGAGACCCAGTACTTC.

About this clonotype itself: A junction boundary mismatches the germline segment, possibly from a read error. The CDR3 loop is CACSLARGNTIYF. CDR3 nucleotide sequence: TGTGCCTGCAGCTTAGCCCGGGGTAACACCATATATTTT. The rearrangement links TRBV7-2 to TRBJ1-3; D call uncertain. This CDR3 is 13 amino acids long. Germline V CDR1 and CDR2: SGHTA, FQGNSA.

Here the CDR3 DNA reads TGTGCCAGTAAGACAGGGGGCATCGGCAATCAGCCCCAGCATTTT. It translates to CASKTGGIGNQPQHF. The chain recombines TRBV28 with TRBJ1-5; 10 bases line up with TRBD1. Germline CDR1 reads MDHEN; CDR2 reads SYDVKM. There are 15 residues in the CDR3. Trimming cost V 9 bases and J 2 bases; bases outside gene matches: 7.

On this clonotype itself: A much bigger clone sits one base away, suggesting this may be a read error. This chain connects TRBV28 to TRBJ1-1; TRBD1 is a possible D gene (6 bases). Germline values: CDR1 MDHEN, CDR2 SYDVKM. CDR3 length: 14 residues. The V end was cut by 3 bases, the J end by 6 bases, with 14 bases between. This chain's CDR3 is CASSFPGAIAEAFF. CDR3 nucleotide sequence: TGTGCCAGCAGTTTTCCAGGGGCGATCGCTGAAGCTTTCTTT.

The CDR3 reads CASSRPSSSYEQYF. CDR3 nucleotides: TGTGCCAGCAGCCGCCCGTCCTCTTCCTACGAGCAGTACTTC. The chain uses TRBV28 and TRBJ2-7; D is unclear. Germline V gene lookup returns CDR1 MDHEN and CDR2 SYDVKM. Trimming took off 6 bases at V and 1 base at J, with 13 bases between the two ends. The CDR3 is 14 residues long.

The chain combines TRBV15 with TRBJ2-2, with TRBD2 matching 9 bases. Per germline, CDR1 LNHNV and CDR2 YYDKDF (reference sequence). The V segment lost 11 bases and the J segment 4 bases; nucleotides outside the gene matches: 8. CDR3 length: 14 amino acids. CDR3 DNA sequence: TGTGCCGAAAGCGGGAGGTACCTCACCGGGGAGCTGTTTTTT. Protein product: CAESGRYLTGELFF.

The rearrangement joins TRBV20-1 to TRBJ1-2; D is undetermined. Trimming took off 0 bases at V and 4 bases at J, with 9 bases between the two ends. The length of the CDR3 is 13 residues. The V gene's germline CDR1 is DFQATT and CDR2 SNEGSKA (reference sequence). The CDR3 loop reads CSAREGGSYGYTF. Written as DNA, the CDR3 is TGCAGTGCTAGAGAAGGAGGGAGCTATGGCTACACCTTC.

This clonotype was observed a few times. The V call is TRBV24-1, the J call TRBJ2-7; a possible D gene is TRBD2 (6 bases). The CDR3 length is 15 residues. The germline gives CDR1 KGHDR, CDR2 SFDVKD. The ends were cut back, 2 bases at V and 0 bases at J, with 10 bases in the middle. The CDR3 nucleotides are TGTGCCACCAGTGATTGTGTGGACTACTCCTACGAGCAGTACTTC. Translation gives CATSDCVDYSYEQYF.

This clonotype was seen just once. V gene TRBV10-3 combines with J gene TRBJ2-2; no definite D call. The germline V gene has CDR1 ENHRY and CDR2 SYGVKD. This CDR3 region has 13 residues. V lost 3 bases and J 7 bases, leaving 9 bases between the germline ends. The CDR3 bases are TGTGCCATCAGTGATACAGAAATCGGGGAGCTGTTTTTT. Its protein is CAISDTEIGELFF.

J is TRBJ2-2 and V is TRBV12-3 or TRBV12-4; D unclear. The CDR3 contains 11 residues. Trimming left V 8 bases short and J 1 base short, with 2 bases between. Here the CDR3 reads CASLNTGELFF. CDR3 DNA: TGTGCCAGCCTGAACACCGGGGAGCTGTTTTTT.

The sample holds a few counts of this clonotype. The chain carries TRBV7-9 and TRBJ2-3, with 11 positions matching TRBD2. The V segment lost 4 bases and the J segment 3 bases; nucleotides outside the gene matches: 6. This CDR3 comprises 16 residues. Germline values: CDR1 SEHNR, CDR2 FQNEAQ (reference sequence). In nucleotides, the CDR3 is TGTGCCAGCAGCTCCACTAGCGGGGGATGGACAGATACGCAGTATTTT. Residues: CASSSTSGGWTDTQYF.

The chain has TRBV5-1 and TRBJ1-1; tentatively, D is TRBD1 (5 bases). The CDR3 length is 16 residues. Trimming took off 0 bases at V and 0 bases at J, with 12 bases between the two ends. The germline CDR1 and CDR2 sequences are SGHRS and YFSETQ. CDR3 coding DNA: TGCGCCAGCAGCTTGGCGGGGCTCGACTTGAACACTGAAGCTTTCTTT. Translated: CASSLAGLDLNTEAFF.

The rearrangement joins TRBV10-1 to TRBJ2-3, with D possibly matching TRBD2 (6 bases). Per germline, CDR1 WNHNN and CDR2 SYGVQD (reference sequence). Trimming cost V 8 bases and J 3 bases, with 21 bases left between them. This CDR3 has 16 residues. CDR3 loop: CASRGRTPEGTDTQYF. The DNA of the CDR3 is TGCGCCAGCCGGGGACGGACTCCGGAGGGTACAGATACGCAGTATTTT.

In this sample, this clonotype turned up a few times. V usage is TRBV27 and J usage is TRBJ2-7; D not resolved. Germline CDR1 MNHEY, CDR2 SMNVEV (reference sequence). Trimming stripped 3 bases from V and 3 bases from J, with 9 bases between. The CDR3 loop spans 13 amino acids. The CDR3 region is CASSFSVGYEQYF. The CDR3 bases are TGTGCCAGCAGTTTTTCTGTGGGCTACGAGCAGTACTTC.